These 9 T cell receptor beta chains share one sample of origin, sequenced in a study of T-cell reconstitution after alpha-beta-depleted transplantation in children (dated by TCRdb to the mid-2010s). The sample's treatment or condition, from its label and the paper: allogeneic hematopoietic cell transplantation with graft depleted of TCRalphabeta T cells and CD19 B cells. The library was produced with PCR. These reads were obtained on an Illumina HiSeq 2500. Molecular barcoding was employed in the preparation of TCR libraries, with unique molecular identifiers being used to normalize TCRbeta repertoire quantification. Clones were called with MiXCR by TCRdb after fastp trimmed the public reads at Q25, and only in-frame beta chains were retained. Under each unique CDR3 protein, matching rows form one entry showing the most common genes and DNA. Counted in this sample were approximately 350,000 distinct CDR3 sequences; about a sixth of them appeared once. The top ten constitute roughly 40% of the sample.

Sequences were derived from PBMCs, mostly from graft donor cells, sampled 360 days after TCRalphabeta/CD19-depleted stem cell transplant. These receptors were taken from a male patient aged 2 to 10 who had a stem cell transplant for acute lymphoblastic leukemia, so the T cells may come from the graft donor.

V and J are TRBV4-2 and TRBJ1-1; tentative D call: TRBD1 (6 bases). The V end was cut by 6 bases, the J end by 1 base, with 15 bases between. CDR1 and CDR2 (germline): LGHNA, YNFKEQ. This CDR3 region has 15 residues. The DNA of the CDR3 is TGTGCCAGCAGGGAGGCGCAGGGGCCGAACACTGAAGCTTTCTTT. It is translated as CASREAQGPNTEAFF.

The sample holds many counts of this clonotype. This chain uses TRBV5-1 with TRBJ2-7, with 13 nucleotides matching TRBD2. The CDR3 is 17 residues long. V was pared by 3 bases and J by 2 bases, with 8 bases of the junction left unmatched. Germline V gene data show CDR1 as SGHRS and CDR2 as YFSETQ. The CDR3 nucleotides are TGCGCCAGCAGCTACAAAACTAGCGGGAGGGTCCCCTACGAGCAGTACTTC. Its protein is CASSYKTSGRVPYEQYF.

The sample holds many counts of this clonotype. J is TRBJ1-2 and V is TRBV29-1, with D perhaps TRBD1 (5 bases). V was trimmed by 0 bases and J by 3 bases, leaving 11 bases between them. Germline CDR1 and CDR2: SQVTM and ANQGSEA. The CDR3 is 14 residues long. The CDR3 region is CSVEDPGKDYGYTF. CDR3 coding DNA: TGCAGCGTTGAAGATCCAGGGAAGGACTATGGCTACACCTTC.

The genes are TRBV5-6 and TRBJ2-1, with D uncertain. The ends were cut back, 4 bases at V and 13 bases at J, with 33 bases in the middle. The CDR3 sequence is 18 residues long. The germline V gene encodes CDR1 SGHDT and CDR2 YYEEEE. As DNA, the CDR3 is TGTGCCAGCAGCCCATGGGCAAATCCGTTACTCTCCTACAATTATCAGTTCTTC. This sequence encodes CASSPWANPLLSYNYQFF.

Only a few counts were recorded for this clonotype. DNA for the CDR3: TGTGCCAGCAGCCCTCGGGACAGGGAACTTGGAGAGCAGTACTTC. Residues: CASSPRDRELGEQYF. V and J are TRBV7-8 and TRBJ2-7, with 9 nucleotides matching TRBD1. From germline, CDR1 is SGHVS and CDR2 FQNEAQ. With V trimmed by 5 bases and J by 7 bases, 12 bases remained unmatched. The CDR3 is 15 amino acids.

The CDR3 loop reads CASSPHSGGSAYEQYF. The CDR3, as DNA: TGTGCCAGCAGCCCCCACTCGGGTGGATCGGCCTACGAGCAGTACTTC. This rearrangement joins TRBV14 to TRBJ2-7; D is ambiguous. Germline lookup yields CDR1 SGHDN and CDR2 FVKESK. V was shortened by 4 bases and J by 2 bases, with 18 bases between the two germline ends. CDR3 size: 16 residues.

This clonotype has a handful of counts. CDR3 sequence: CASSKQGGSGGPYEQYF. CDR3 bases: TGTGCCAGCAGCAAGCAGGGAGGTAGCGGTGGACCCTACGAGCAGTACTTC. The chain employs TRBV21-1 and TRBJ2-7; TRBD2 was called by the table and not checked on the DNA. TRBV21-1 is annotated as a pseudogene. CDR3 size: 17 residues.

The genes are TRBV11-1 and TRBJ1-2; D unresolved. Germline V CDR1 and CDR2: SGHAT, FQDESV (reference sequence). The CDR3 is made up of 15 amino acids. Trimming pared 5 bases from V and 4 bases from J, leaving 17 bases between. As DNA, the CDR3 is TGTGCCAGCAGCGACCCCCCGCATTCAGGCTATGGCTACACCTTC. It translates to CASSDPPHSGYGYTF. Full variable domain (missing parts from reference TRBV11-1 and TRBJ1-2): EAEVAQSPRYKITEKSQAVAFWCDPISGHATLYWYRQILGQGPELLVQFQDESVVDDSQLPKDRFSAERLKGVDSTLKIQPAELGDSAMYLCASSDPPHSGYGYTFGSGTRLTVV.

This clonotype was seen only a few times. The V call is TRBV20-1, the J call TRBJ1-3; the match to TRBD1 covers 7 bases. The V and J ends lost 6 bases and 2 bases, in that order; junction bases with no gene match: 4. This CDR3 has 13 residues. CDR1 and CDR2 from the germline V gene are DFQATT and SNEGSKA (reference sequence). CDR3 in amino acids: CSAQDRAGNTIYF. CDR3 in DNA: TGCAGTGCCCAAGACAGGGCTGGAAACACCATATATTTT.